In its sample, the clone carrying this T cell receptor (beta chain) was seen a few times. What it recognizes is unknown. V lost 0 bases, J lost 4 bases, and 8 bases lay in between. Germline-derived CDR1 and CDR2 are SGHDT and YYEEEE. The CDR3 length is 14 residues. Method: immunoSEQ multiplex PCR; TCRdb's copy keeps in-frame clones and lacks some. The sample records about 62,000 clones, around 88% being singletons. The data derive from a study of OX40 agonist ivuxolimab in advanced cancers. Whole-study context: The patients got ivuxolimab, which is an agonistic anti-OX40 (CD134) antibody.

Patients were ruled out by autoimmune disease history or systemic immunosuppression. Findings and limits, study-wide: There were also nonresponders showing low normalized T-cell clonal expansion.

The V and J genes are TRBV5-6 and TRBJ1-5, with D possibly TRBD1 on 6 matching bases. The sequence was collected from an adult with an advanced solid tumor such as melanoma, head and neck, liver or kidney cancer. The source was CD4+ or CD8+ T cells sorted from blood, collected in a trial of the OX40 agonist ivuxolimab. The DNA of the CDR3 is TGTGCCAGCAGCTTGGGGACAGTAAATCAGCCCCAGCATTTT. This gives the protein CASSLGTVNQPQHF.